This paragraph reports one TCR beta chain. As yet, its antigen is unknown. The entry originates in a study of Ad26.COV2.S vaccination and SARS-CoV-2 variants. Study-level points and caveats: Placebo recipients had lower spike-specific TCR breadth than vaccine recipients. Once vaccination had occurred, spike-specific CD8+ and CD4+ T cell responses reportedly showed substantial breadth. Vaccinees and placebo recipients showed similar non-spike TCR breadth.

The J segment lost 1 base and the V segment lost 2 bases, leaving 6 bases of the junction unmatched. Germline loops: CDR1 SNHLY, CDR2 FYNNEI. The CDR3 covers 16 residues. The repertoire was sequenced with immunoSEQ multiplex PCR; TCRdb's copy has only in-frame clones and lacks some. The data show about 350,000 clones, about 91% seen once. This sequence joins TRBV2 and TRBJ1-1, with TRBD1 matching 8 bases. This material consisted of peripheral blood, taken after recovery from COVID-19. The clonotype comes from a human donor who had recovered from COVID-19. The CDR3 loop is CASSEWQGASNTEAFF. CDR3 nucleotide sequence: TGTGCCAGCAGTGAATGGCAGGGGGCATCGAACACTGAAGCTTTCTTT.